The 10 T cell receptor beta chains listed next were all sequenced from one sample in a study of blood T cells in healthy people across ages. The authors ran a second PCR of roughly 7 to 11 cycles using a sample-barcoded 5' primer and a J-beta primer mix. One entry per CDR3 protein, called by TCRdb with MiXCR from the 5' RACE reads. The table lists approximately 1,700,000 distinct CDR3 sequences, more than 35% of them singletons. Sequenced material: blood. Receptors originate from a human donor in good health.

This clonotype was seen more than once but under ten times. One end of the junction varies from germline; a read error may be responsible. CDR3 nucleotide sequence: TGTGCCGGCAGCTTAAGTCCCTCCTACGAGCAGTACTTC. It translates to CAGSLSPSYEQYF. This rearrangement joins TRBV7-3 to TRBJ2-7; unclear D gene. The CDR3 covers 13 residues. Germline CDR1 and CDR2: SGHTA and FQGTGA.

The chain links TRBV6-1 to TRBJ1-1; no clear D gene. V lost 3 bases to trimming and J lost 6 bases, with 11 bases between them. This CDR3 is 13 amino acids long. The germline V gene encodes CDR1 MNHNS and CDR2 SASEGT. The CDR3 region has the DNA TGTGCCAGCAGTGATAGGGTCGAGGCTGAAGCTTTCTTT. Translated: CASSDRVEAEAFF.

This clonotype came up once. This chain links TRBV14 with TRBJ2-7; 7 bases fit TRBD1. CDR1 SGHDN and CDR2 FVKESK come from the germline V gene. This CDR3 has 13 amino acids. With V trimmed by 6 bases and J by 4 bases, 6 bases remained unmatched. Here the CDR3 reads CASRLQGDYEQYF. The CDR3 DNA reads TGTGCCAGCAGGCTGCAGGGGGATTACGAGCAGTACTTC.

The count of this clonotype is one. Given a much more abundant clone one base away, this may be a read error. The gene calls are TRBV7-6 and TRBJ1-4; the D is unclear. CDR1 SGHVS and CDR2 FNYEAQ come from the germline V gene. The CDR3 is made up of 15 amino acids. CDR3 region: CTSSLEPATNEKLFF. The CDR3 coding sequence is TGTACCAGCAGCTTAGAGCCTGCAACTAATGAAAAACTGTTTTTT.

V is TRBV7-2 and J is TRBJ2-1; D is possibly TRBD2 (5 bases). The length of the CDR3 is 13 residues. Trimming left V 3 bases short and J 9 bases short, with 12 bases between. In germline, CDR1 is SGHTA, CDR2 FQGNSA. CDR3 loop: CASSLAGFFEQFF. As DNA, the CDR3 is TGTGCCAGCAGCTTGGCGGGCTTTTTTGAGCAGTTCTTC.

This clonotype has just a few counts. J is TRBJ1-4 and V is TRBV4-2; 7 bases map to TRBD1. The CDR3 is made up of 15 amino acids. Per the germline V gene, CDR1 is LGHNA and CDR2 is YNFKEQ. V lost 2 bases to trimming and J lost 3 bases; unmatched junction nucleotides: 3. Written as DNA, the CDR3 is TGTGCCAGCAGCCAATCACAGGGGTCTAATGAAAAACTGTTTTTT. Amino acid sequence: CASSQSQGSNEKLFF.

The chain couples TRBV7-3 to TRBJ1-2; D is perhaps TRBD1 (6 bases). The CDR3 loop spans 15 amino acids. The germline V and J ends were trimmed by 1 base and 6 bases, with 15 bases remaining between them. Germline V gene sequence: CDR1 SGHTA, CDR2 FQGTGA. The CDR3 protein is CASSLKAGDKNGYTF. DNA for the CDR3: TGTGCCAGCAGCTTAAAGGCAGGGGATAAGAATGGCTACACCTTC. Complete variable domain (other parts from reference TRBV7-3 and TRBJ1-2): GAGVSQTPSNKVTEKGKYVELRCDPISGHTALYWYRQSLGQGPEFLIYFQGTGAADDSGLPNDRFFAVRPEGSVSTLKIQRTERGDSAVYLCASSLKAGDKNGYTFGSGTRLTVV.

This clonotype has only a few counts. The chain carries TRBV7-9 and TRBJ2-5; a weak D match, TRBD2 (7 bases). V was cut by 0 bases and J by 4 bases, with 18 bases left in between. CDR3 length equals 17 residues. Per germline, CDR1 SEHNR and CDR2 FQNEAQ (reference sequence). CDR3 loop: CASSLATGGAVGETQYF. CDR3 in DNA: TGTGCCAGCAGCTTAGCGACGGGGGGCGCAGTTGGAGAGACCCAGTACTTC.

The CDR3 nucleotides read TGTGCCAGCAGTTTTTGGATGCGGGATAATTCACCCCTCCACTTT. Translated: CASSFWMRDNSPLHF. This chain uses TRBV12-3 or TRBV12-4 with TRBJ1-6; D is unresolved. The CDR3 has 15 residues. The V gene lost 3 bases and the J gene lost 5 bases, with 11 bases spanning the gap.

This clonotype was counted once. This chain joins TRBV20-1 and TRBJ1-2; 9 bases map to TRBD1. CDR3 size: 14 residues. V lost 2 bases and J lost 4; bases outside the gene matches: 5. The germline V gene encodes CDR1 DFQATT and CDR2 SNEGSKA (reference sequence). The CDR3 sequence is CSARWDRVGYGYTF. In DNA form, the CDR3 reads TGCAGTGCTAGATGGGACAGGGTGGGCTATGGCTACACCTTC.